The next 28 T cell receptor beta chains were all read from a single sample in a study of metastatic and nonmetastatic thyroid tumors. TCRdb re-processed the PCR reads through MiXCR. This table has tens of thousands of clones, roughly 25% appearing once. Thyroid surgery took place with no prior treatment in any patient. Sequenced material: blood. Receptors originate from a female donor with papillary thyroid cancer or a benign thyroid nodule (not recorded which). Some clones in this sample may be carry-over from other donors' samples.

This clone has a count of ten or more. The chain carries TRBV7-3 and TRBJ2-2; D might be TRBD2 (5 bases). In germline, CDR1 is SGHTA, CDR2 FQGTGA. This CDR3 has 15 amino acids. Trimming removed 5 bases from V and 3 bases from J, with 13 bases in between. The CDR3: CASSPLVTHTGELFF. The CDR3 DNA reads as TGTGCCAGCAGCCCACTAGTAACCCACACCGGGGAGCTGTTTTTT.

This clone was counted at least ten times. The chain couples TRBV7-2 to TRBJ1-6; 8 nucleotides agree with TRBD1. This CDR3 region has 15 residues. With 5 bases clipped from V and 7 bases from J, the junction kept 7 bases outside the gene matches. Germline loops: CDR1 SGHTA, CDR2 FQGNSA. This CDR3 is CASSPNGQGNSPLHF. The CDR3 DNA reads TGTGCCAGCAGCCCCAACGGACAGGGCAATTCACCCCTCCACTTT.

This clone was detected a few times. The rearrangement joins TRBV19 to TRBJ1-2; no firm D call. The length of the CDR3 is 13 residues. Germline assignment: CDR1 LNHDA and CDR2 SQIVND (reference sequence). V lost 8 bases to trimming and J lost 4 bases, with 14 bases between them. The CDR3 sequence: CASRVAGSYGYTF. CDR3 sequence (DNA): TGTGCCAGTCGCGTTGCTGGGAGCTATGGCTACACCTTC.

This clone was seen repeatedly, ten times or more. J is TRBJ2-2 and V is TRBV11-1, with 11 nucleotides matching TRBD2. Trimming removed 5 bases from V and 6 bases from J; junction bases left unmatched: 8. CDR3 length: 16 amino acids. Germline V lookup: CDR1 SGHAT, CDR2 FQDESV (reference sequence). The CDR3 sequence: CASSMGLAAPSGELFF. The CDR3 nucleotides read TGTGCCAGCAGCATGGGACTAGCGGCTCCATCCGGGGAGCTGTTTTTT.

This clone was detected many times. The V gene is TRBV19, the J gene TRBJ2-7, with 11 positions matching TRBD2. The germline V gene encodes CDR1 LNHDA and CDR2 SQIVND (reference sequence). The CDR3 totals 14 residues. V trimming: 3 bases; J trimming: 3 bases; junction bases outside the gene matches: 1. This CDR3 is CASSMTSGNYEQYF. The CDR3 DNA is TGTGCCAGTAGTATGACTAGCGGGAACTACGAGCAGTACTTC.

This chain uses TRBV12-3 or TRBV12-4 with TRBJ2-5; D may match TRBD1 or TRBD2 (5 bases each). This CDR3 has 14 residues. V lost 5 bases to trimming and J lost 5 bases, with 15 bases between them. CDR3 sequence (DNA): TGTGCCAGCAGTCTTAACCAGGGCGGGGAGACCCAGTACTTC. Translation: CASSLNQGGETQYF.

By proportion, this clone is medium-sized (0.01 to 0.1%). The chain employs TRBV6-1 and TRBJ1-1; D unresolved. This CDR3 has 12 amino acids. The V end was cut by 0 bases, the J end by 5 bases, with 4 bases between. Germline V gives CDR1 MNHNS, CDR2 SASEGT. The CDR3 coding sequence is TGTGCCAGCAGTGAAGCGGAGACTGAAGCTTTCTTT. Amino acids: CASSEAETEAFF.

This chain connects TRBV25-1 to TRBJ1-3; 8 bases match TRBD1. V lost 5 bases to trimming and J lost 0 bases; unmatched junction nucleotides: 18. Per the germline V gene, CDR1 is MGHDK and CDR2 is SYGVNS. The CDR3 runs 20 residues. CDR3 nucleotide sequence: TGTGCCAGCAGTCGGGGTATCGGACAGGGAAAATTTTACTCTGGAAACACCATATATTTT. This sequence encodes CASSRGIGQGKFYSGNTIYF.

Ten or more counts support this clone. The chain is built from TRBV29-1 and TRBJ1-1; D call uncertain. The length of the CDR3 is 15 residues. The V end was cut by 5 bases, the J end by 0 bases, with 16 bases between. Per germline, CDR1 SQVTM and CDR2 ANQGSEA. CDR3 region: CSVSGIRQMNTEAFF. CDR3 DNA sequence: TGCAGCGTTAGCGGGATACGGCAGATGAACACTGAAGCTTTCTTT. Combining the CDR3 with reference TRBV29-1 and TRBJ1-1 gives the whole variable domain SAVISQKPSRDICQRGTSLTIQCQVDSQVTMMFWYRQQPGQSLTLIATANQGSEATYESGFVIDKFPISRPNLTFSTLTVSNMSPEDSSIYLCSVSGIRQMNTEAFFGQGTRLTVV.

This clone has a count of ten or more. This chain joins TRBV18 and TRBJ2-6, with D hard to call. V gave up 3 bases and J gave up 0 bases, with 12 bases separating them. Germline V gives CDR1 KGHSH, CDR2 LQKENI. The CDR3 contains 17 residues. CDR3 in amino acids: CASSPFQAHSGANVLTF. In DNA, the CDR3 is TGTGCCAGCTCACCTTTCCAAGCTCACTCTGGGGCCAACGTCCTGACTTTC.

The genes are TRBV19 and TRBJ2-5; no clear D. The CDR3 contains 13 residues. CDR1 and CDR2 from the germline V gene are LNHDA and SQIVND (reference sequence). The V end lost 1 base, the J end lost 3 bases, and 6 bases lay between the germline ends. DNA for the CDR3: TGTGCCAGTAGTATAGCCATAAAAGAGACCCAGTACTTC. It encodes CASSIAIKETQYF. Full variable domain (missing parts from reference TRBV19 and TRBJ2-5): DGGITQSPKYLFRKEGQNVTLSCEQNLNHDAMYWYRQDPGQGLRLIYYSQIVNDFQKGDIAEGYSVSREKKESFPLTVTSAQKNPTAFYLCASSIAIKETQYFGPGTRLLVL.

The V and J genes are TRBV7-2 and TRBJ2-7; D call uncertain. This CDR3 is built from 15 residues. From germline, CDR1 is SGHTA and CDR2 FQGNSA. Trimming pared 2 bases from V and 1 base from J, leaving 12 bases between. CDR3 DNA sequence: TGTGCCAGCAGCTTAAAATCGAACCCGTCCTACGAGCAGTACTTC. This gives the protein CASSLKSNPSYEQYF.

The sample holds many counts of this clone. CDR3 in amino acids: CASRNEGVFGEQFF. The CDR3 DNA follows: TGCGCCAGCAGGAATGAAGGAGTATTCGGTGAGCAGTTCTTC. The chain recombines TRBV5-1 with TRBJ2-1; D gene uncertain. This CDR3 comprises 14 residues. Germline-derived CDR1 and CDR2 are SGHRS and YFSETQ. Trimming took off 5 bases at V and 9 bases at J, with 18 bases between the two ends.

J is TRBJ2-7 and V is TRBV5-8; D unresolved. This CDR3 spans 12 amino acids. CDR1 SGHTS and CDR2 YDEGEE come from the germline V gene. V dropped 0 bases and J dropped 4 bases, with 5 bases sitting between them. The DNA of the CDR3 is TGTGCCAGCAGCTTGGATCGTTACGAGCAGTACTTC. Protein sequence: CASSLDRYEQYF.

The chain joins TRBV7-9 to TRBJ2-7; tentative D call: TRBD2 (6 bases). The CDR3 runs to 15 residues. The germline gives CDR1 SEHNR, CDR2 FQNEAQ (reference sequence). V was trimmed by 5 bases and J by 0 bases, leaving 14 bases between them. The CDR3 DNA follows: TGTGCCAGCAGCCTCACTTCCGGGAGCTCCTACGAGCAGTACTTC. This translates into CASSLTSGSSYEQYF.

About this clone: The CDR3 does not close with the conserved phenylalanine or tryptophan, likely indicating a read error. No DNA is shown, since the ends of the CDR3 on it are uncertain; the CDR3 is the one TCRdb lists. This chain joins TRBV11-2 and TRBJ1-1. The CDR3 length equals 11 residues, ends included. From germline, CDR1 is SGHAT and CDR2 FQNNGV. CDR3 residues: CASRFGPETFL.

CDR3 coding DNA: TGTGCCAGCAGTTTGGACGGCCCTAGCACAGATACGCAGTATTTT. This translates into CASSLDGPSTDTQYF. This chain links TRBV11-1 with TRBJ2-3; unclear D gene. This CDR3 region has 15 residues. CDR1 and CDR2 from the germline V gene are SGHAT and FQDESV (reference sequence). Trimming left V 6 bases short and J 0 bases short, with 13 bases between.

This clone was observed many times. The chain couples TRBV3-1 to TRBJ2-5; 8 nucleotides align to TRBD2. Trimming cost V 4 bases and J 3 bases; bases outside gene matches: 7. The CDR3 has 15 residues. Per the germline V gene, CDR1 is LGHDT and CDR2 is YNNKEL (reference sequence). DNA of the CDR3: TGTGCCAGCAGCCCGCGGGAGGACGGGGAAGAGACCCAGTACTTC. Encoded protein: CASSPREDGEETQYF.

In its sample, this clone was seen many times. This rearrangement joins TRBV24-1 to TRBJ2-1, with TRBD2 matching 7 bases. The CDR3 length is 12 residues. CDR1 is KGHDR and CDR2 is SFDVKD in the germline V gene. Trimming cost V 7 bases and J 7 bases; bases outside gene matches: 3. DNA of the CDR3: TGTGCCACCAGCGCGGGAGTTAATGAGCAGTTCTTC. As protein: CATSAGVNEQFF.

This clone was seen at least ten times. CDR3 nucleotides: TGTGCCAGCGGACAACGCAGCCCCGGGGAGCTGTTTTTT. It specifies CASGQRSPGELFF. The rearrangement uses TRBV4-2 and TRBJ2-2; weak D call: TRBD1 (5 bases). Germline V lookup: CDR1 LGHNA, CDR2 YNFKEQ. The CDR3 is made up of 13 amino acids. Trimming cost V 8 bases and J 6 bases, with 13 bases left between them.

This clone showed up many times. The V gene is TRBV7-2, the J gene TRBJ2-1; either TRBD1 or TRBD2 may supply D (6 bases each). CDR3 length: 14 residues. Germline CDR1 and CDR2: SGHTA and FQGNSA. Trimming left V 5 bases short and J 12 bases short, with 20 bases between. CDR3 in DNA: TGTGCCAGCAGCCCTGCAGGGACTCTCAGGGGGCAGTTCTTC. This translates into CASSPAGTLRGQFF.

This clone was counted ten times or more. The chain links TRBV5-5 to TRBJ1-6; D call uncertain. Per the germline V gene, CDR1 is SGHKS and CDR2 is YYEKEE (reference sequence). The germline V and J ends were trimmed by 2 bases and 7 bases, with 4 bases remaining between them. The CDR3 is made up of 12 amino acids. The CDR3 coding sequence is TGTGCCAGCAGCTTTCCAAATTCACCCCTCCACTTT. This codes for CASSFPNSPLHF.

About this clone itself: The junction departs from the called germline gene at one end, perhaps through a read error. This chain links TRBV9 with TRBJ1-3; a weak D match, TRBD1 (5 bases). The V gene's germline CDR1 is SGDLS and CDR2 YYNGEE. The CDR3 runs 17 residues. The CDR3 region is CARSVAGGSYSGITIYF. The CDR3 coding sequence is TGTGCCAGGAGCGTAGCTGGGGGGTCCTACTCTGGAATCACCATATATTTT.

This clone was counted a few times. Since the CDR3 does not end with the conserved phenylalanine or tryptophan, this likely comes from a read error. V usage is TRBV28 and J usage is TRBJ2-7, with TRBD1 matching 9 bases. V shed 6 bases, J shed 6 bases, and the junction held 9 bases outside the gene matches. The CDR3 is 14 residues long. CDR1 MDHEN and CDR2 SYDVKM come from the germline V gene. CDR3 DNA sequence: TGTGCCAGCAGATACGGACAGGGGAGGGCCGAGCAGTACTTA. This encodes CASRYGQGRAEQYL.

This clone was seen at least ten times. This rearrangement joins TRBV11-2 to TRBJ2-1; D not resolved. V was shortened by 0 bases and J by 9 bases, with 3 bases between the two germline ends. Germline assignment: CDR1 SGHAT and CDR2 FQNNGV. The CDR3 contains 11 residues. This chain's CDR3 is CASSLDREQFF. In DNA, the CDR3 is TGTGCCAGCAGCTTAGACCGTGAGCAGTTCTTC. Looking up the rest from reference TRBV11-2 and TRBJ2-1 gives the full variable domain: EAGVAQSPRYKIIEKRQSVAFWCNPISGHATLYWYQQILGQGPKLLIQFQNNGVVDDSQLPKDRFSAERLKGVDSTLKIQPAKLEDSAVYLCASSLDREQFFGPGTRLTVL.

This clone has ten or more counts. This chain joins TRBV28 and TRBJ2-7; 11 nucleotides match TRBD2. Germline V gene sequence: CDR1 MDHEN, CDR2 SYDVKM. The CDR3 totals 15 residues. V was pared by 2 bases and J by 0 bases, with 0 bases of the junction left unmatched. In DNA, the CDR3 is TGTGCCAGCAGTTTAGGGACTAGCGGCTCCTACGAGCAGTACTTC. Its translation: CASSLGTSGSYEQYF.

Points on this clone: The junction does not match germline at one end; this may be a read error. This chain joins TRBV7-8 and TRBJ1-2, with no clear D. This CDR3 is 14 amino acids long. Germline V lookup: CDR1 SGHVS, CDR2 FQNEAQ. CDR3 bases: TGTGCCAGAAGCTTAGTTTCTGGAAACTATGGCTACCCCTTC. Its translation: CARSLVSGNYGYPF. Complete variable domain (other parts from reference TRBV7-8 and TRBJ1-2): GAGVSQSPRYKVAKRGQDVALRCDPISGHVSLFWYQQALGQGPEFLTYFQNEAQLDKSGLPSDRFFAERPEGSVSTLKIQRTQQEDSAVYLCARSLVSGNYGYPFGSGTRLTVV.

About this clone itself: A much larger clone lies a single base off, so this may be a read error. The rearrangement uses TRBV7-2 and TRBJ2-2; possible D gene TRBD1, 6 bases. This CDR3 is 15 amino acids long. The V and J ends lost 3 bases and 6 bases respectively, with 14 bases between them. Germline V lookup: CDR1 SGHTA, CDR2 FQGNSA. This chain's CDR3 is CASSFARGIPGELFF. In nucleotides, the CDR3 is TGTGCCAGCAGCTTTGCTAGGGGGATTCCCGGGGAGCTGTTTTTT.